The 16 T cell receptor beta chains given below trace back to one sample, sequenced in a study of blood T cell repertoires in COVID-19. Data came from immunoSEQ multiplex PCR; TCRdb stores just in-frame clones and leaves some out. The sample consists of 200,000 to 250,000 clones, approximately 90% of them appearing once. Sequenced material: peripheral blood. These receptors originate from an elderly man with acute or convalescent COVID-19.

This clone turned up a few times. V and J are TRBV2 and TRBJ1-1, with 8 bases matching TRBD1. Germline V gene data show CDR1 as SNHLY and CDR2 as FYNNEI. J gave up 0 bases and V 7 bases, and 1 base lay outside the gene matches. The CDR3 consists of 13 residues. CDR3 residues: CASKGQVNTEAFF. The DNA of the CDR3 is TGTGCCAGCAAGGGACAGGTGAACACTGAAGCTTTCTTT.

V and J are TRBV11-2 and TRBJ2-3; 12 bases align to TRBD2. V shed 8 bases and J 6 bases; nucleotides not matched to a gene: 6. CDR3 length: 14 amino acids. The V gene's germline CDR1 is SGHAT and CDR2 FQNNGV. The CDR3 DNA follows: TGTGCCAGCGGAATGACTAGCGGGAGTGATACGCAGTATTTT. Its protein is CASGMTSGSDTQYF.

J is TRBJ2-1 and V is TRBV4-3, with 9 bases matching TRBD2. V shed 2 bases and J 1 base; nucleotides not matched to a gene: 9. The CDR3 spans 18 residues. Germline V gives CDR1 LGHNA, CDR2 YSLEER. CDR3 nucleotide sequence: TGCGCCAGCAGCCAATCCCTTTCTGCGGGAGGGTCCTACAATGAGCAGTTCTTC. Translating it yields CASSQSLSAGGSYNEQFF.

This clone is a singleton in its sample. The chain recombines TRBV2 with TRBJ1-1; D unclear. The CDR3 sequence is 13 residues long. Per germline, CDR1 SNHLY and CDR2 FYNNEI. Trimming stripped 7 bases from V and 6 bases from J, with 15 bases between. CDR3 sequence (DNA): TGTGCCAGCATTATTGACCCAGGTCCTGAAGCTTTCTTT. The encoded protein is CASIIDPGPEAFF. Full variable domain (outside the CDR3, taken from reference TRBV2 and TRBJ1-1): EPEVTQTPSHQVTQMGQEVILRCVPISNHLYFYWYRQILGQKVEFLVSFYNNEISEKSEIFDDQFSVERPDGSNFTLKIRSTKLEDSAMYFCASIIDPGPEAFFGQGTRLTVV.

The rearrangement links TRBV11-2 to TRBJ1-2; TRBD1 aligns across 7 bases. The CDR3 runs 15 residues. V lost 4 bases, J lost 4 bases, and 9 bases stayed unmatched. Germline loops: CDR1 SGHAT, CDR2 FQNNGV. In DNA form, the CDR3 reads TGTGCCAGCAGCTCTACGACAGGGCCGGCCTATGGCTACACCTTC. Translation: CASSSTTGPAYGYTF.

The rearrangement joins TRBV5-1 to TRBJ1-6, with TRBD1 as a possible D gene (5 bases). The CDR3 is made up of 17 amino acids. Germline CDR1 and CDR2: SGHRS and YFSETQ. Trimming took 2 bases from V and 0 from J, leaving 12 bases between them. Written as DNA, the CDR3 is TGCGCCAGCAGCTTAGGGGCAGCTAGCTCCTATAATTCACCCCTCCACTTT. Amino acid sequence: CASSLGAASSYNSPLHF.

The chain employs TRBV19 and TRBJ2-2; D perhaps matches TRBD1 (6 bases). The CDR3 runs to 14 residues. With 6 bases removed from V and 6 bases from J, the gap between germline ends came to 14 bases. Germline V CDR1 and CDR2: LNHDA, SQIVND (reference sequence). DNA for the CDR3: TGTGCCAGTAGCTACACCCAGGGGTCCGGGGAGCTGTTTTTT. This translates into CASSYTQGSGELFF.

V gene TRBV30 combines with J gene TRBJ1-2; D possibly corresponds to TRBD1 (5 bases). CDR1 is GTSNPN and CDR2 is SVGIG in the germline V gene (reference sequence). Trimming took 6 bases from V and 3 from J, leaving 17 bases between them. The length of the CDR3 is 14 residues. This chain's CDR3 is CACKELGGDYGYTF. As DNA, the CDR3 is TGTGCCTGCAAGGAATTGGGGGGGGACTATGGCTACACCTTC.

This clone appeared once. The V gene is TRBV5-1, the J gene TRBJ1-6, with TRBD1 matching over 9 bases. The CDR3 contains 16 residues. V was clipped by 7 bases and J by 5 bases; unmatched bases: 10. From germline, CDR1 is SGHRS and CDR2 YFSETQ. The CDR3 DNA sequence: TGCGCCAGCGGACTAACAGGGGGCGCGAATAATTCACCCCTCCACTTT. Translation gives CASGLTGGANNSPLHF.

The CDR3 bases are TGTGCCAGCAGTTCTTGGGACAGGGGGCGGTACGAGCAGTACTTC. Translating it yields CASSSWDRGRYEQYF. V and J are TRBV28 and TRBJ2-7; the match to TRBD1 covers 12 bases. V lost 4 bases, J lost 4 bases, and 5 bases stayed unmatched. Germline CDR1 reads MDHEN; CDR2 reads SYDVKM. The CDR3 consists of 15 residues.

In its sample, this clone was seen once. The chain couples TRBV10-3 to TRBJ2-7, with 10 bases lining up with TRBD1. CDR1 ENHRY and CDR2 SYGVKD come from the germline V gene. The CDR3 extends over 13 amino acids. V shed 2 bases and J 8 bases; nucleotides not matched to a gene: 3. CDR3 amino acids: CAISEGQGEKQYF. In DNA, the CDR3 is TGTGCCATCAGTGAGGGACAGGGGGAGAAGCAGTACTTC.

The gene calls are TRBV19 and TRBJ1-1; 10 bases match TRBD1. The V gene's germline CDR1 is LNHDA and CDR2 SQIVND (reference sequence). This CDR3 has 14 residues. J was trimmed by 4 bases and V by 3 bases; bases with no gene match: 2. CDR3 region: CASSIDRGPTEAFF. As DNA, the CDR3 is TGTGCCAGTAGTATCGACAGGGGGCCCACTGAAGCTTTCTTT.

The chain recombines TRBV16 with TRBJ1-1; D not resolved. Germline V gene sequence: CDR1 KGHSY, CDR2 FQNENV. This CDR3 has 15 amino acids. V was shortened by 1 base and J by 5 bases, with 14 bases between the two germline ends. The CDR3 spells CASSQLGSRGTEAFF. The CDR3 DNA reads as TGTGCCAGCAGCCAATTGGGCAGTCGGGGAACTGAAGCTTTCTTT.

This rearrangement joins TRBV5-5 to TRBJ2-2; 7 positions match TRBD1. This CDR3 comprises 16 residues. Germline-derived CDR1 and CDR2 are SGHKS and YYEKEE (reference sequence). The trim removed 2 bases at V and 0 bases at J, leaving 4 bases unmatched. This chain's CDR3 is CASSLFTGANTGELFF. As DNA, the CDR3 is TGTGCCAGCAGCTTATTCACAGGGGCGAACACCGGGGAGCTGTTTTTT.

This chain uses TRBV14 with TRBJ1-2; D not resolved. V was clipped by 4 bases and J by 8 bases, with 20 bases between them. Per germline, CDR1 SGHDN and CDR2 FVKESK. The length of the CDR3 is 15 residues. CDR3 in DNA: TGTGCCAGCAGCCCCCGGGCCACTACCGCGGGCGGCTACACCTTC. Its protein product is CASSPRATTAGGYTF.

This chain uses TRBV5-6 with TRBJ2-3; weak D call: TRBD2 (5 bases). The germline V and J ends were trimmed by 6 bases and 1 base, with 12 bases remaining between them. Germline values: CDR1 SGHDT, CDR2 YYEEEE. CDR3 length: 14 amino acids. CDR3 DNA: TGTGCCAGCACGAGGGAATTGGGCACAGATACGCAGTATTTT. The encoded protein is CASTRELGTDTQYF.